The clone carrying this T cell receptor (beta chain) was counted a few times. Its cognate antigen is unknown. This record comes from a study of early T cells in non-severe SARS-CoV-2 infection. Study outcomes and limitations: VDJdb matching, biased toward anti-spike CD8 responses, missed private and CD4 specificities.

Unique molecular identifiers were affixed to single, distinct cDNA molecules. One entry per CDR3 protein results from TCRdb running MiXCR on the 5' RACE reads. Of fewer than 30,000 distinct CDR3 sequences listed, roughly 5.4% are singletons. CDR3 length equals 16 residues. Germline assignment: CDR1 SNHLY and CDR2 FYNNEI. Trimming cost V 7 bases and J 7 bases, with 20 bases left between them. This chain joins TRBV2 and TRBJ1-6; no clear D gene. The TCR originated in an adult who was a healthcare worker with PCR-confirmed SARS-CoV-2 infection or an uninfected control (not recorded which). Source material: whole blood. The CDR3, as DNA: TGTGCCAGCATCCTCGATTCTGGTGGATTAAATTCACCCCTCCACTTT. Protein sequence: CASILDSGGLNSPLHF.